The 31 T cell receptor beta chains below all came from one sample that was sequenced in a study of technical replicates of blood from a few donors. Assay: immunoSEQ multiplex PCR; the TCRdb copy retains only in-frame clones and omits some. The repertoire holds about 85,000 clones, with 85% to 95% as singletons. Specimen: T cells isolated from PBMCs. The receptors stem from a human donor in good health.

The gene calls are TRBV30 and TRBJ1-3; TRBD1 matches 7 bases. Looked up from germline, CDR1 is GTSNPN and CDR2 is SVGIG (reference sequence). Unmatched junction bases numbered 8, after V lost 4 bases and J lost 5 bases. The CDR3 extends over 14 amino acids. The CDR3 is CAWTAGTARNTIYF. CDR3 sequence (DNA): TGTGCCTGGACCGCCGGGACAGCCCGAAACACCATATATTTT.

The gene calls are TRBV6-5 and TRBJ2-7, with 12 nucleotides matching TRBD2. Per germline, CDR1 MNHEY and CDR2 SVGAGI. CDR3 length: 15 residues. The V segment lost 6 bases and the J segment 2 bases; nucleotides outside the gene matches: 5. DNA for the CDR3: TGTGCCAGCAGAGTACTAGCGGGGGGCACCTACGAGCAGTACTTC. It encodes CASRVLAGGTYEQYF.

The V and J genes are TRBV18 and TRBJ1-1, with D perhaps TRBD1 (6 bases). Trimming cost V 4 bases and J 1 base, with 13 bases left between them. The CDR3 covers 15 residues. The germline V gene encodes CDR1 KGHSH and CDR2 LQKENI. The CDR3 here is CASSQQGSANTEAFF. In nucleotides, the CDR3 is TGTGCCAGCTCACAACAGGGCTCCGCGAACACTGAAGCTTTCTTT.

The rearrangement uses TRBV10-3 and TRBJ2-3; D call uncertain. CDR3 length: 14 residues. Trimming removed 0 bases at V and 6 bases at J, with 10 bases between. Germline V CDR1 and CDR2: ENHRY, SYGVKD. For the CDR3, the DNA is TGTGCCATCAGTGAGTCGGGCCAGGCGGATACGCAGTATTTT. The encoded protein is CAISESGQADTQYF.

The chain is built from TRBV10-3 and TRBJ2-1; TRBD2 agrees at 8 bases. The germline V gene has CDR1 ENHRY and CDR2 SYGVKD. Trimming cost V 10 bases and J 7 bases; bases outside gene matches: 21. This CDR3 region has 17 residues. This CDR3 reads CATGNPISVTSGNEQFF. CDR3 nucleotide sequence: TGTGCCACCGGGAACCCTATTTCGGTCACTAGCGGTAATGAGCAGTTCTTC.

The CDR3 bases are TGTGCCTGGAGTGTACTTGTCCCCCCCTACGAGCAGTACTTC. It specifies CAWSVLVPPYEQYF. The genes are TRBV30 and TRBJ2-7; D remains unclear. Per germline, CDR1 GTSNPN and CDR2 SVGIG (reference sequence). Deletions cut 0 bases from V and 2 bases from J, with 11 bases between. CDR3 length equals 14 residues.

This chain joins TRBV6-5 and TRBJ2-5, with a possible D match to TRBD2 (6 bases). CDR1 is MNHEY and CDR2 is SVGAGI in the germline V gene. Trimming took 5 bases from V and 5 from J, leaving 12 bases between them. This CDR3 is 13 amino acids long. The CDR3 loop is CASSPGRSETQYF. CDR3 nucleotides: TGTGCCAGCAGTCCAGGGAGGTCGGAGACCCAGTACTTC.

The V gene is TRBV28, the J gene TRBJ1-5; D is unclear. With 4 bases removed from V and 2 bases from J, the gap between germline ends came to 12 bases. This CDR3 has 15 residues. Germline CDR1 reads MDHEN; CDR2 reads SYDVKM. The CDR3 loop is CASSSTLQGNQPQHF. The CDR3 DNA reads TGTGCCAGCAGTTCTACCCTCCAGGGCAATCAGCCCCAGCATTTT.

In this sample, this clone turned up a few times. The V and J genes are TRBV27 and TRBJ1-5; D is perhaps TRBD1 (5 bases). This CDR3 is 15 amino acids long. Trimming pared 5 bases from V and 0 bases from J, leaving 11 bases between. Germline loops: CDR1 MNHEY, CDR2 SMNVEV (reference sequence). The CDR3 DNA sequence: TGTGCCAGCAGTGAGACAGCCTATAGCAATCAGCCCCAGCATTTT. Translated: CASSETAYSNQPQHF.

The chain joins TRBV28 to TRBJ2-7; tentative D call: TRBD2 (6 bases). Germline V CDR1 and CDR2: MDHEN, SYDVKM. Trimming left V 8 bases short and J 6 bases short, with 23 bases between. The CDR3 is made up of 15 amino acids. CDR3 DNA sequence: TGTGCCAGCGGTATGTCGGGACTGGTTGTCTCCGAGCAGTACTTC. Translated, it gives CASGMSGLVVSEQYF. Based on the CDR3 plus reference TRBV28 and TRBJ2-7, the full variable domain is DVKVTQSSRYLVKRTGEKVFLECVQDMDHENMFWYRQDPGLGLRLIYFSYDVKMKEKGDIPEGYSVSREKKERFSLILESASTNQTSMYLCASGMSGLVVSEQYFGPGTRLTVT.

This rearrangement joins TRBV10-1 to TRBJ2-3; D is possibly TRBD1 (5 bases). Germline CDR1 WNHNN, CDR2 SYGVQD (reference sequence). Trimming shortened V by 1 base and J by 0 bases, and 8 bases separated the two germline ends. There are 15 residues in the CDR3. The CDR3 nucleotides read TGCGCCAGCAGTGAGTTACAGGAGAGCACAGATACGCAGTATTTT. Translating gives CASSELQESTDTQYF.

The rearrangement joins TRBV28 to TRBJ2-7; possibly TRBD1 for D (5 bases). V lost 5 bases and J lost 4, with 15 bases in between. This CDR3 comprises 14 residues. Germline values: CDR1 MDHEN, CDR2 SYDVKM. CDR3 in DNA: TGTGCCAGCAGTCGTAACCCAGGGCGGTACGAGCAGTACTTC. It is translated as CASSRNPGRYEQYF.

The gene calls are TRBV19 and TRBJ1-5; weak D call: TRBD1 (6 bases). CDR3 size: 13 residues. The V end lost 5 bases, the J end lost 5 bases, and 10 bases lay between the germline ends. Per the germline V gene, CDR1 is LNHDA and CDR2 is SQIVND (reference sequence). The CDR3 is CASSEDSYQPQHF. In DNA form, the CDR3 reads TGTGCCAGTAGTGAGGACAGTTATCAGCCCCAGCATTTT.

The chain uses TRBV7-2 and TRBJ1-5; possible D gene TRBD1, 5 bases. The CDR3 length is 18 residues. The germline V gene has CDR1 SGHTA and CDR2 FQGNSA. Trimming stripped 5 bases from V and 3 bases from J, with 23 bases between. The CDR3 loop is CASSTPKTRQFANQPQHF. In DNA, the CDR3 is TGTGCCAGCAGCACACCCAAGACAAGACAGTTTGCCAATCAGCCCCAGCATTTT. Combining the CDR3 with reference TRBV7-2 and TRBJ1-5 gives the whole variable domain GAGVSQSPSNKVTEKGKDVELRCDPISGHTALYWYRQSLGQGLEFLIYFQGNSAPDKSGLPSDRFSAERTGGSVSTLTIQRTQQEDSAVYLCASSTPKTRQFANQPQHFGDGTRLSIL.

The rearrangement joins TRBV5-4 to TRBJ2-1, with 10 bases that match TRBD1. V dropped 4 bases and J dropped 9; count of bases not matched to a gene: 19. CDR3 length equals 18 residues. Germline lookup yields CDR1 SGHNT and CDR2 YYREEE (reference sequence). CDR3 amino acids: CASSIVLGGGTGVPEQFF. In DNA, the CDR3 is TGTGCCAGCAGCATTGTCCTTGGGGGAGGGACAGGGGTACCTGAGCAGTTCTTC.

This clone is a singleton in its sample. This sequence joins TRBV19 and TRBJ1-1, with 7 bases fitting TRBD1. The CDR3 consists of 12 residues. V dropped 10 bases and J dropped 6; count of bases not matched to a gene: 8. Germline lookup yields CDR1 LNHDA and CDR2 SQIVND (reference sequence). The CDR3 nucleotides read TGTGCCACTAGGACAGGCAGATCTGAAGCTTTCTTT. As protein: CATRTGRSEAFF.

This chain uses TRBV30 with TRBJ1-1; 8 positions match TRBD1. J gave up 1 base and V 5 bases, and 6 bases lay outside the gene matches. The CDR3 sequence is 14 residues long. Germline loops: CDR1 GTSNPN, CDR2 SVGIG (reference sequence). The CDR3 nucleotides read TGTGCCTGGTGGCGACAGGGGCGGAACACTGAAGCTTTCTTT. It specifies CAWWRQGRNTEAFF. Looking up the rest from reference TRBV30 and TRBJ1-1 gives the full variable domain: SQTIHQWPATLVQPVGSPLSLECTVEGTSNPNLYWYRQAAGRGLQLLFYSVGIGQISSEVPQNLSASRPQDRQFILSSKKLLLSDSGFYLCAWWRQGRNTEAFFGQGTRLTVV.

This clone has a single count. The rearrangement links TRBV5-4 to TRBJ1-1; 12 bases agree with TRBD1. J lost 1 base, V lost 4 bases, and 8 bases had no gene match. The CDR3 is 17 amino acids. In germline, CDR1 is SGHNT, CDR2 YYREEE (reference sequence). The CDR3 loop is CASSLGQGAGANTEAFF. CDR3 sequence (DNA): TGTGCCAGCAGCCTGGGACAGGGGGCCGGTGCGAACACTGAAGCTTTCTTT.

The chain links TRBV2 to TRBJ2-7; D remains unclear. CDR3 length equals 14 residues. Trimming pared 7 bases from V and 1 base from J, leaving 14 bases between. CDR1 and CDR2 (germline): SNHLY, FYNNEI. The CDR3 DNA reads TGTGCCAGCACCCTTTACAGTCTTTCCTACGAGCAGTACTTC. Its translation: CASTLYSLSYEQYF.

This clone was seen more than once but under ten times. This sequence joins TRBV19 and TRBJ1-5, with D perhaps matching TRBD1 (5 bases). The V gene lost 3 bases and the J gene lost 5 bases, with 11 bases spanning the gap. The CDR3 runs 14 residues. Germline CDR1 reads LNHDA; CDR2 reads SQIVND (reference sequence). The DNA for the CDR3 is TGTGCCAGTAGTATTCGGCAGGGCGATCAGCCCCAGCATTTT. Protein product: CASSIRQGDQPQHF.

The chain couples TRBV6-5 to TRBJ2-7; no definite D call. Germline V gene data show CDR1 as MNHEY and CDR2 as SVGAGI. The CDR3 spans 13 residues. V was clipped by 2 bases and J by 3 bases, with 8 bases between them. This CDR3 is CASSYGPYYEQYF. CDR3 DNA: TGTGCCAGCAGTTACGGGCCCTACTACGAGCAGTACTTC.

The genes are TRBV19 and TRBJ1-2, with 9 nucleotides matching TRBD1. The CDR3 length is 17 residues. Per the germline V gene, CDR1 is LNHDA and CDR2 is SQIVND (reference sequence). The V segment lost 3 bases and the J segment 6 bases; nucleotides outside the gene matches: 14. In DNA, the CDR3 is TGTGCCAGTAGTATGGAAGGGACAGGGACCCTTGAGGATGGCTACACCTTC. This encodes CASSMEGTGTLEDGYTF.

This rearrangement joins TRBV7-9 to TRBJ2-2, with D possibly TRBD2 on 6 matching bases. The germline V gene has CDR1 SEHNR and CDR2 FQNEAQ (reference sequence). V was pared by 4 bases and J by 4 bases, with 19 bases between. The CDR3 has 17 residues. CDR3 amino acids: CASSSRLTGDGTGELFF. The CDR3 nucleotides are TGTGCCAGCAGCTCTCGCCTGACGGGGGACGGCACCGGGGAGCTGTTTTTT.

The chain uses TRBV27 and TRBJ2-7; D might be TRBD2 (6 bases). V was pared by 3 bases and J by 0 bases, with 18 bases between. The germline CDR1 and CDR2 sequences are MNHEY and SMNVEV (reference sequence). The CDR3 length is 17 residues. DNA of the CDR3: TGTGCCAGCAGTTTGGCCCCCTCGACGGGACTCTCCTACGAGCAGTACTTC. This encodes CASSLAPSTGLSYEQYF.

This clone was detected once. This chain uses TRBV7-9 with TRBJ2-6; 10 bases fit TRBD1. Germline assignment: CDR1 SEHNR and CDR2 FQNEAQ (reference sequence). This CDR3 contains 15 residues. With 9 bases clipped from V and 0 bases from J, the junction kept 2 bases outside the gene matches. CDR3 in amino acids: CASRQGASGANVLTF. CDR3 DNA: TGTGCCAGTAGACAGGGGGCCTCTGGGGCCAACGTCCTGACTTTC.

The rearrangement links TRBV6-5 to TRBJ1-6; D might be TRBD1 (6 bases). The CDR3 is 16 residues long. Per germline, CDR1 MNHEY and CDR2 SVGAGI. V was cut by 2 bases and J by 0 bases, with 8 bases left in between. CDR3 DNA: TGTGCCAGCAGTTACCGACAGGACTCCTATAATTCACCCCTCCACTTT. It yields the protein CASSYRQDSYNSPLHF.

The chain employs TRBV29-1 and TRBJ2-7, with 10 bases aligning to TRBD1. From germline, CDR1 is SQVTM and CDR2 ANQGSEA. The CDR3 totals 14 residues. After removal of 4 bases from V and 7 bases from J, the junction contained 10 bases not matched to a gene. CDR3 bases: TGCAGCGTTGTACGACAGGGGGCTAGTGGGGAGCAGTACTTC. Protein product: CSVVRQGASGEQYF.

This clone was seen just once. V usage is TRBV4-1 and J usage is TRBJ2-1; 7 bases line up with TRBD2. The V gene end was trimmed by 1 base and the J gene end by 2 bases; junction bases not matched to a gene: 8. Germline V lookup: CDR1 MGHRA, CDR2 YSYEKL. CDR3 length equals 17 residues. In DNA form, the CDR3 reads TGCGCCAGCAGCCAAGCGGGCGGGACTAACACCTACAATGAGCAGTTCTTC. Translating it yields CASSQAGGTNTYNEQFF.

This CDR3 is CASSVGHGSRQPQHF. In nucleotides, the CDR3 is TGTGCCAGCAGCGTAGGCCACGGGAGCCGTCAGCCCCAGCATTTT. The gene calls are TRBV9 and TRBJ1-5; D remains unclear. Trimming pared 0 bases from V and 6 bases from J, leaving 13 bases between. The length of the CDR3 is 15 residues. Germline V gene lookup returns CDR1 SGDLS and CDR2 YYNGEE.

The V and J genes are TRBV6-5 and TRBJ1-4, with D perhaps TRBD1 (6 bases). The CDR3 contains 15 residues. CDR1 is MNHEY, CDR2 SVGAGI, per germline. Deletions cut 2 bases from V and 3 bases from J, with 10 bases between. Here the CDR3 DNA reads TGTGCCAGCAGTTACAGGACAGCCTCTAATGAAAAACTGTTTTTT. The encoded protein is CASSYRTASNEKLFF.

The rearrangement links TRBV12-5 to TRBJ1-1, with D hard to call. The CDR3 length is 11 residues. Germline assignment: CDR1 LGHNT and CDR2 FRNRAP. V was clipped by 0 bases and J by 9 bases, with 5 bases between them. The CDR3 nucleotides are TGTGCTAGTGGTTTGGTCCTTCAAGCTTTCTTT. It translates to CASGLVLQAFF.